The entry below describes one T cell receptor beta chain. Its antigen is as yet unknown. The entry originates in a study of shared clonotypes between healthy human individuals. Study-wide results and caveats: Non-shared clonotypes were found to have lower generation probabilities than the clonotypes that were shared by all four of the sorted-subset donors.

Clones were sequenced by immunoSEQ multiplex PCR, and TCRdb holds only the in-frame ones, with some missing. The table has about 2.4 million clones, around nine tenths seen once. Trimming shortened V by 0 bases and J by 2 bases, and 10 bases separated the two germline ends. The germline CDR1 and CDR2 sequences are SGDLS and YYNGEE. The CDR3 runs to 15 residues. The V gene is TRBV9, the J gene TRBJ2-3; possible D gene TRBD2, 5 bases. This clonotype originated in a man aged 18 to 35 in good health. The sequencing input was naive CD4+ T cells sorted from blood. The subset denotes: CD45RA+ positively selected. The CDR3 spells CASSVATGFTDTQYF. The CDR3 DNA sequence: TGTGCCAGCAGCGTAGCCACGGGATTCACAGATACGCAGTATTTT.